Given below is one TCR beta chain in context. Its antigen is undetermined. The data were taken from a study of T cell repertoires in cytomegalovirus infection. Study details: Shared public TCR beta signatures pointed to both CMV infection and a matching HLA type. Study findings and constraints: Identification of carriers of CMV plus the relevant HLA was achieved through cumulative public TCR beta family frequency. CMV-specific TCR beta clonotypes restricted by HLA-C were the ones dominating the ex vivo response.

TCRdb processed the reads anew with MiXCR; each CDR3 protein has one entry. The sample holds 300,000 to 450,000 distinct CDR3 sequences, around 18% seen once. Per the germline V gene, CDR1 is SGHTA and CDR2 is FQGNSA. V dropped 0 bases and J dropped 6 bases, with 9 bases sitting between them. The CDR3 runs 14 residues. The rearrangement joins TRBV7-2 to TRBJ1-3; D unresolved. Material: PBMCs. The TCR was taken from a human donor in good health (CMV status not recorded). Some clones in this sample may be carry-over from other donors' samples. CDR3 DNA: TGTGCCAGCAGCTTAGCAGGGCCCGCAAACACCATATATTTT. Its protein product is CASSLAGPANTIYF.